The rows below give T cell receptor beta chains drawn from one sample of a study of CD8 T cells in ankylosing spondylitis. Via MiXCR, TCRdb re-called the 5' RACE reads, giving one row per CDR3 protein. The repertoire holds around 130,000 distinct CDR3 sequences, with over 6% as singletons. The sequencing sample was made of blood, either unsorted or a sorted T cell fraction (not recorded which). All receptors derive from a male donor with ankylosing spondylitis or in good health (not recorded which). Both conserved end residues are part of each CDR3. Each record gives: V gene, J gene, clone size, D gene, CDR3 DNA, CDR3 protein. D genes are given only for firm matches. The size entry is marked missing in some rows and otherwise reads once, few, many or a size class.

TRBV4-3,TRBJ1-1,NA,TRBD1,TGCGCCAGCAGCCAAGGGTCGACAGGGGGCAACACTGAAGCTTTCTTT,CASSQGSTGGNTEAFF
TRBV7-9,TRBJ2-7,few,NA,TGTGCCAGCAGCTGGCAGCTAGCCTCCGAGCAGTACTTC,CASSWQLASEQYF
TRBV7-8,TRBJ2-5,medium-sized,TRBD2,TGTGCCAGCAGCTTGATCCCCGGCGGACTAGCGGGAGTATCCCAAGAGACCCAGTACTTC,CASSLIPGGLAGVSQETQYF
TRBV11-1,TRBJ2-1,many,TRBD2,TGTGCCAGCAGCCGGACTAGCGGGAGCGCCAACTCCTACAATGAGCAGTTCTTC,CASSRTSGSANSYNEQFF
TRBV28,TRBJ2-5,many,NA,TGTGCCAGCAAAGCCGGGACGGCCCAAGAGACCCAGTACTTC,CASKAGTAQETQYF
TRBV18,TRBJ2-1,many,NA,TGTGCCAGCTCACCACCGAGACGGGGATACAATGAGCAGTTCTTC,CASSPPRRGYNEQFF
TRBV20-1,TRBJ1-4,many,TRBD1,TGCAGTGCCATCGGACAGGGAGGAACTAATGAAAAACTGTTTTTT,CSAIGQGGTNEKLFF
TRBV5-1,TRBJ2-7,many,TRBD1,TGCGCCAGCAGGCCGGGACAGGGTGAATACGAGCAGTACTTC,CASRPGQGEYEQYF
TRBV27,TRBJ2-1,many,TRBD2,TGTGCCAGCACTACGGCGGGACTAGCGGGAGGTTATGAGCAGTTCTTC,CASTTAGLAGGYEQFF
TRBV20-1,TRBJ2-7,many,TRBD2,TGCAGTGCTCTGGGACTAGATTACTACGAGCAGTACTTC,CSALGLDYYEQYF
TRBV3-1,TRBJ2-7,NA,TRBD2,TGTGCCAGCAGCCAAGCGGCGGGCGGGAGGTCCACCTACGAGCAGTACTTC,CASSQAAGGRSTYEQYF
TRBV6-5,TRBJ1-1,many,NA,TGTGCCAGCAGTTCTGCTTCACGGTTCAAGGCTTTCTTT,CASSSASRFKAFF
TRBV20-1,TRBJ2-3,NA,TRBD2,TGCAGTACGACTAGCGGGGGCCTTAGCACAGATACGCAGTATTTT,CSTTSGGLSTDTQYF